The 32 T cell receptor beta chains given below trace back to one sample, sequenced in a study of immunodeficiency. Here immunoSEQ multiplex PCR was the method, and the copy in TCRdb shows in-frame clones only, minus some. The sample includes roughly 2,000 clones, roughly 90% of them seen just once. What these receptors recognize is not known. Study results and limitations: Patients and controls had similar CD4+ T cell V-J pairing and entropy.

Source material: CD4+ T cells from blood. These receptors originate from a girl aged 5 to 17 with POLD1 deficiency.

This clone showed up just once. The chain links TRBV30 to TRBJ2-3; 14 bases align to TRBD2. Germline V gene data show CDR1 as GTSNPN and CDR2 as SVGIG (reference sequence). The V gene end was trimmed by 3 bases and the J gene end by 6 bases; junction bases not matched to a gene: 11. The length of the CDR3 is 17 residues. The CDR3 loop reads CAWRFLGTSGSWDTQYF. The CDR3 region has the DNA TGTGCCTGGAGATTTTTAGGGACTAGCGGGAGTTGGGATACGCAGTATTTT. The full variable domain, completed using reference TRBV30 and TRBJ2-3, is SQTIHQWPATLVQPVGSPLSLECTVEGTSNPNLYWYRQAAGRGLQLLFYSVGIGQISSEVPQNLSASRPQDRQFILSSKKLLLSDSGFYLCAWRFLGTSGSWDTQYFGPGTRLTVL.

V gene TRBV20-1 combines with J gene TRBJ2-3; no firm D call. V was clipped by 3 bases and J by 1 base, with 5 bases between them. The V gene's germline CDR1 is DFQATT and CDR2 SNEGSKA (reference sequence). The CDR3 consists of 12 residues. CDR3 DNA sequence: TGCAGTGCTAGTCTTCGCACAGATACGCAGTATTTT. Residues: CSASLRTDTQYF.

CDR3 in DNA: TGTGCCAGTACAGGGTACAGCCAAACTGAAGCTTTCTTT. Protein sequence: CASTGYSQTEAFF. This rearrangement joins TRBV19 to TRBJ1-1, with D tentatively TRBD1 (5 bases). CDR1 and CDR2 (germline): LNHDA, SQIVND (reference sequence). The ends were cut back, 7 bases at V and 5 bases at J, with 14 bases in the middle. The CDR3 has 13 amino acids. The variable domain in full, completed from reference TRBV19 and TRBJ1-1, reads DGGITQSPKYLFRKEGQNVTLSCEQNLNHDAMYWYRQDPGQGLRLIYYSQIVNDFQKGDIAEGYSVSREKKESFPLTVTSAQKNPTAFYLCASTGYSQTEAFFGQGTRLTVV.

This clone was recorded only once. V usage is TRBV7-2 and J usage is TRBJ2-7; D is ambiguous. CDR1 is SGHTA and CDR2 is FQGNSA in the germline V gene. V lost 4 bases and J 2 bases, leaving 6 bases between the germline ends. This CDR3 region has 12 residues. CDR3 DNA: TGTGCCAGCAGCTGGCCAACCTACGAGCAGTACTTC. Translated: CASSWPTYEQYF.

CDR3 bases: TGCAGTGCTGGCCGGACTAGAGGACAGTTCTTC. This encodes CSAGRTRGQFF. V gene TRBV20-1 combines with J gene TRBJ2-1; 7 nucleotides agree with TRBD2. Per the germline V gene, CDR1 is DFQATT and CDR2 is SNEGSKA (reference sequence). V lost 5 bases, J lost 13 bases, and 8 bases stayed unmatched. The CDR3 is made up of 11 amino acids.

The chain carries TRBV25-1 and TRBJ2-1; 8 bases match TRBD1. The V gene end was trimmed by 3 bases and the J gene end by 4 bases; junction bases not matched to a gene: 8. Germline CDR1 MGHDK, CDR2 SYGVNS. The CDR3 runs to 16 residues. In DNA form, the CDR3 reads TGTGCCAGCAGTGACAGGACAGGGTCTCTTTACAATGAGCAGTTCTTC. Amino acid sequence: CASSDRTGSLYNEQFF.

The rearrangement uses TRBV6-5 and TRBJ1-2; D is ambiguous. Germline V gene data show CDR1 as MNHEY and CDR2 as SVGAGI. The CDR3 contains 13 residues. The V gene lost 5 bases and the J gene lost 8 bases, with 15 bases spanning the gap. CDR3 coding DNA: TGTGCCAGCAGTAATATCAGCCTAGGAGGCTACACCTTC. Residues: CASSNISLGGYTF.

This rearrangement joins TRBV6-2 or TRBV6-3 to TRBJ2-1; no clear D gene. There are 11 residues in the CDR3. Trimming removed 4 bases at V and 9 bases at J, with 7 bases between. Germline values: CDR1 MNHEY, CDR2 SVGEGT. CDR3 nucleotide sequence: TGTGCCAGCAGTTTGCGGACTGAGCAGTTCTTC. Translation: CASSLRTEQFF.

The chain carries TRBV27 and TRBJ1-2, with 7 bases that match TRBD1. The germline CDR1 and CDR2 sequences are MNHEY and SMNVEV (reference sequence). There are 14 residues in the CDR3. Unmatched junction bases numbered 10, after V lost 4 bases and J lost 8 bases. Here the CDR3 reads CASSSPRQGWGYTF. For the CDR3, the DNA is TGTGCCAGCAGTTCCCCGCGACAGGGATGGGGCTACACCTTC.

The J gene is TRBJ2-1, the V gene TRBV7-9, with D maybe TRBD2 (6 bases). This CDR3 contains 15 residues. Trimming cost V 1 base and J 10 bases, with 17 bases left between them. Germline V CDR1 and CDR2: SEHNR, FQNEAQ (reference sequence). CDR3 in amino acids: CASSLEGTLGREQFF. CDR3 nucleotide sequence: TGTGCCAGCAGCTTAGAGGGCACCCTTGGGAGGGAGCAGTTCTTC.

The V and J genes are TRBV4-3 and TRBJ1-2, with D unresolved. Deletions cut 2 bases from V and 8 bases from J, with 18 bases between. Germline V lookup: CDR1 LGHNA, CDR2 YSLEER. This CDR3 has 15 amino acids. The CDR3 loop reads CASSQPSDGRGGYTF. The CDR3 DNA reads TGCGCCAGCAGCCAACCCTCGGACGGCCGGGGAGGCTACACCTTC.

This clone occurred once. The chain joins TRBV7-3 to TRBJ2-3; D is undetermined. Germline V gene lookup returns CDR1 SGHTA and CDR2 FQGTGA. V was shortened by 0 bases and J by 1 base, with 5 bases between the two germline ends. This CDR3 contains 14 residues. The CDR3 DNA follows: TGTGCCAGCAGCTTAACTGGAGGCACAGATACGCAGTATTTT. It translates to CASSLTGGTDTQYF.

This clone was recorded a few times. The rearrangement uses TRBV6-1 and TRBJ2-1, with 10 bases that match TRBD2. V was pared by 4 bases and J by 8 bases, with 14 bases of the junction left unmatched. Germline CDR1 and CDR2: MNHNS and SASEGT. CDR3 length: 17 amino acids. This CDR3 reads CASSVLQSGRAMDEQFF. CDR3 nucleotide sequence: TGTGCCAGCAGTGTTCTCCAAAGCGGGAGGGCCATGGATGAGCAGTTCTTC.

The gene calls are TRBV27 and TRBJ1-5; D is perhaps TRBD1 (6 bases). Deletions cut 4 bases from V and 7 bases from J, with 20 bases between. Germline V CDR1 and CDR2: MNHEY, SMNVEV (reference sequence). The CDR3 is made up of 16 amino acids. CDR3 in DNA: TGTGCCAGCAGTTCTACACCTCAGGGGTGGGGACAGCCCCAGCATTTT. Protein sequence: CASSSTPQGWGQPQHF.

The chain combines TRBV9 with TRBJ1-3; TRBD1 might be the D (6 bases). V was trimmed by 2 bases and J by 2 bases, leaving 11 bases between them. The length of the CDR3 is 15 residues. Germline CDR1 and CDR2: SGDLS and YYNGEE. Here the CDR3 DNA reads TGTGCCAGCAGCGTGTCTACAGGGACTGGAAACACCATATATTTT. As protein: CASSVSTGTGNTIYF.

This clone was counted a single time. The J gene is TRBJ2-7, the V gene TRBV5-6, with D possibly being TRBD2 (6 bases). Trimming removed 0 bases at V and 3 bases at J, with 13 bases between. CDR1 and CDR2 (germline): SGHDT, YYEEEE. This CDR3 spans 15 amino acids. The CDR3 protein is CASSLGGGKYYEQYF. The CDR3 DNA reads TGTGCCAGCAGCTTGGGCGGCGGGAAATACTACGAGCAGTACTTC.

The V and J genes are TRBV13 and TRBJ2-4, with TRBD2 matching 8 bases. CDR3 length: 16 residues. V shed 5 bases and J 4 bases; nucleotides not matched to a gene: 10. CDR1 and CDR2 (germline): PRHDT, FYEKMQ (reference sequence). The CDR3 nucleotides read TGTGCCAGCAGCCATCTAGCGGGCCTACCTAAAAACATTCAGTACTTC. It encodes CASSHLAGLPKNIQYF. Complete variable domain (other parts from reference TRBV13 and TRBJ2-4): AAGVIQSPRHLIKEKRETATLKCYPIPRHDTVYWYQQGPGQDPQFLISFYEKMQSDKGSIPDRFSAQQFSDYHSELNMSSLELGDSALYFCASSHLAGLPKNIQYFGAGTRLSVL.

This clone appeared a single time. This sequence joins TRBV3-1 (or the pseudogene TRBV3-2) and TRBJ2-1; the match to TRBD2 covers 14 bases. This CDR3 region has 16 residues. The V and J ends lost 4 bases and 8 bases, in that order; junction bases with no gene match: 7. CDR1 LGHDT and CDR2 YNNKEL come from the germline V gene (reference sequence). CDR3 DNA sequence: TGTGCCAGCAGCCCCCGACTAGCGGGAGGGCCACATGAGCAGTTCTTC. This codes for CASSPRLAGGPHEQFF.

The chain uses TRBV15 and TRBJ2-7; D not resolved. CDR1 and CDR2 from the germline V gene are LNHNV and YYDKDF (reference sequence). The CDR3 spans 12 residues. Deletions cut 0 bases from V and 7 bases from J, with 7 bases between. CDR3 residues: CATSRDWGEQYF. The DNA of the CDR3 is TGTGCCACCAGCAGAGATTGGGGAGAGCAGTACTTC. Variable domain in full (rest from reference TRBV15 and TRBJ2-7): DAMVIQNPRYQVTQFGKPVTLSCSQTLNHNVMYWYQQKSSQAPKLLFHYYDKDFNNEADTPDNFQSRRPNTSFCFLDIRSPGLGDTAMYLCATSRDWGEQYFGPGTRLTVT.

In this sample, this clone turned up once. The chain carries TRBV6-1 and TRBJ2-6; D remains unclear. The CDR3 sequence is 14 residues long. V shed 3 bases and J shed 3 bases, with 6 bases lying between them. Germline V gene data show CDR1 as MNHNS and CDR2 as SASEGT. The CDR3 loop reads CASSDPGGANVLTF. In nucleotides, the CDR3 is TGTGCCAGCAGTGATCCGGGTGGGGCCAACGTCCTGACTTTC.

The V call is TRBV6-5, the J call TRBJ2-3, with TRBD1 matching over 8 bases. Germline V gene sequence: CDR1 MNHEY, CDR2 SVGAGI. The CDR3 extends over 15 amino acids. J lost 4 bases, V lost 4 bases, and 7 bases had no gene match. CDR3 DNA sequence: TGTGCCAGCAGTTCCCGGACAGGGAGATCAGATACGCAGTATTTT. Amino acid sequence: CASSSRTGRSDTQYF.

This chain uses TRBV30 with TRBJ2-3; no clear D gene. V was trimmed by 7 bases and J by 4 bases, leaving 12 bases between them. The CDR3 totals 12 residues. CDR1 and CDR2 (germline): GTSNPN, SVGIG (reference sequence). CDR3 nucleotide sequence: TGTGCCTTGGGTGGTCGGGCAGATACGCAGTATTTT. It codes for CALGGRADTQYF.

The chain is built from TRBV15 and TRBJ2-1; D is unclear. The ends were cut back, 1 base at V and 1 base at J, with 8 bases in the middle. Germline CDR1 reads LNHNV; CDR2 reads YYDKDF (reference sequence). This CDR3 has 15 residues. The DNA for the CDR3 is TGTGCCACCAGCAGAGGGCCAGATTCCTACAATGAGCAGTTCTTC. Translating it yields CATSRGPDSYNEQFF.

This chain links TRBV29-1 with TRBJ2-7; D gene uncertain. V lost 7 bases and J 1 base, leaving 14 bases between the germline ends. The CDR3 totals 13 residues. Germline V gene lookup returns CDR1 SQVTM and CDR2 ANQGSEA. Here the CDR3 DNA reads TGCAGCGCCAGCCTGGACGGTTCCTACGAGCAGTACTTC. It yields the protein CSASLDGSYEQYF.

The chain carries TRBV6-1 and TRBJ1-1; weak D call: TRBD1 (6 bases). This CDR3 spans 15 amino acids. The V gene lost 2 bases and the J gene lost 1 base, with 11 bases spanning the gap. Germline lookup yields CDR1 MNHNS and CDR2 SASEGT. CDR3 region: CASSESWGPNTEAFF. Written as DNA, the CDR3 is TGTGCCAGCAGTGAATCCTGGGGGCCGAACACTGAAGCTTTCTTT.

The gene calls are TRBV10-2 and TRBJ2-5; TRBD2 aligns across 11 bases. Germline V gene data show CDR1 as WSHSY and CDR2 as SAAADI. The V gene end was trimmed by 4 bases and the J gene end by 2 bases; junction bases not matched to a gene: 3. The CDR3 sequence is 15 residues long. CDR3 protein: CASSGTSGRQETQYF. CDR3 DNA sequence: TGCGCCAGCAGTGGAACTAGCGGGAGACAAGAGACCCAGTACTTC.

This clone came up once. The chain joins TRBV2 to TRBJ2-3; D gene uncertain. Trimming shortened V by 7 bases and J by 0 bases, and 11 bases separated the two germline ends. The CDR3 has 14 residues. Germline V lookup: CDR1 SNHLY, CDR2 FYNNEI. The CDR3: CASNPTASTDTQYF. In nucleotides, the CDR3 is TGTGCCAGCAATCCCACAGCTAGCACAGATACGCAGTATTTT.

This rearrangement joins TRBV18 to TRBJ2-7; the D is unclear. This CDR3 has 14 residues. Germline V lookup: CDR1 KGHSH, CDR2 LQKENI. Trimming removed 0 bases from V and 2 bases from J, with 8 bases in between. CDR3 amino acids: CASSPPRPPYEQYF. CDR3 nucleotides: TGTGCCAGCTCACCACCGCGACCTCCCTACGAGCAGTACTTC.

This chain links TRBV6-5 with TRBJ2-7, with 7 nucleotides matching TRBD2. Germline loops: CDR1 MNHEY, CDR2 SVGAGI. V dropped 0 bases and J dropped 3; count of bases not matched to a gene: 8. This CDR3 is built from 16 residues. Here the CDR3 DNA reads TGTGCCAGCAGTTACTCCGGGGGGAGATCGGGCTACGAGCAGTACTTC. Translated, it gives CASSYSGGRSGYEQYF.

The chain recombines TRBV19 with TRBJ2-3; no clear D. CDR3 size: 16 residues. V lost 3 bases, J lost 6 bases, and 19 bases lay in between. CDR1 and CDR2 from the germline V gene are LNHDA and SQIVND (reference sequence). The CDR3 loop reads CASSIRRASLEDTQYF. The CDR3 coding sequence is TGTGCCAGTAGTATCCGCCGGGCCTCACTCGAGGATACGCAGTATTTT.

The CDR3 loop is CASSPRTTAGISTDTQYF. The CDR3 coding sequence is TGCGCCAGCAGCCCTAGAACCACGGCAGGAATTAGCACAGATACGCAGTATTTT. The rearrangement links TRBV4-1 to TRBJ2-3; D call uncertain. Trimming removed 4 bases at V and 0 bases at J, with 20 bases between. The V gene's germline CDR1 is MGHRA and CDR2 YSYEKL. The CDR3 is 18 amino acids.

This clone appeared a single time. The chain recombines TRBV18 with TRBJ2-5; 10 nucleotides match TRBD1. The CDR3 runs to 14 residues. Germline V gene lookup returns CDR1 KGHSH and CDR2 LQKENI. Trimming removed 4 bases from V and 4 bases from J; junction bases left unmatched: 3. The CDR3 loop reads CASSRQGAGETQYF. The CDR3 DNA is TGTGCCAGCTCACGACAGGGGGCGGGAGAGACCCAGTACTTC.